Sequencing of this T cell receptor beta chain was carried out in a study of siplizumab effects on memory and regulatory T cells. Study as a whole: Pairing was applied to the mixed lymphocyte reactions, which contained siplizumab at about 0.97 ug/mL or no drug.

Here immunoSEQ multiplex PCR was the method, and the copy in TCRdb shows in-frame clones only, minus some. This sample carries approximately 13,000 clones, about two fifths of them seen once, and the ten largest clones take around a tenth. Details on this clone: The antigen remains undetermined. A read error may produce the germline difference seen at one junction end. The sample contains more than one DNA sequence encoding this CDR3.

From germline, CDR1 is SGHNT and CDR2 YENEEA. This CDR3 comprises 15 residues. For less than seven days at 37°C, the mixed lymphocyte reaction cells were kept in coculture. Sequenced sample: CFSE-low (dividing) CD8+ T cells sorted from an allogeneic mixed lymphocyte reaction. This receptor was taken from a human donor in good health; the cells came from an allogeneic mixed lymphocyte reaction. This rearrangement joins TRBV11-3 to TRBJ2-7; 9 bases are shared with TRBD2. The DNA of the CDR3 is TGTGCCAGCAGCCTAGAGTCTAGCGGGGCCTACGAGCAGTACTTC. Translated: CASSLESSGAYEQYF.